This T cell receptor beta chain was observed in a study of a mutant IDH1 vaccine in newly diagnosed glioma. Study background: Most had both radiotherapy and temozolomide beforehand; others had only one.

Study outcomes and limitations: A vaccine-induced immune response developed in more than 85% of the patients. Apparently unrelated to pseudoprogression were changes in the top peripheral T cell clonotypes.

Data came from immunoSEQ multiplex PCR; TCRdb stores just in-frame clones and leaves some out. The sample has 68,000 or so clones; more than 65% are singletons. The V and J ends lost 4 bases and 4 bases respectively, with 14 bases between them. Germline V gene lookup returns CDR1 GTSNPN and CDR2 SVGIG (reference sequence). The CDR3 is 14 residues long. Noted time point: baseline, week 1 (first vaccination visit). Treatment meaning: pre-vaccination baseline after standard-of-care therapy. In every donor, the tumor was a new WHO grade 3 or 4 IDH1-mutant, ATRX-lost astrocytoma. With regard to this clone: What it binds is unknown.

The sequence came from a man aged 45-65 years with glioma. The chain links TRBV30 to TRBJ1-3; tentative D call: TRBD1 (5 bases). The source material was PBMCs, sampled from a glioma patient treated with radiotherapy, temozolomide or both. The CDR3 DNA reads TGTGCCTGGACCGGATTCGGACACGGAAACACCATATATTTT. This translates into CAWTGFGHGNTIYF.